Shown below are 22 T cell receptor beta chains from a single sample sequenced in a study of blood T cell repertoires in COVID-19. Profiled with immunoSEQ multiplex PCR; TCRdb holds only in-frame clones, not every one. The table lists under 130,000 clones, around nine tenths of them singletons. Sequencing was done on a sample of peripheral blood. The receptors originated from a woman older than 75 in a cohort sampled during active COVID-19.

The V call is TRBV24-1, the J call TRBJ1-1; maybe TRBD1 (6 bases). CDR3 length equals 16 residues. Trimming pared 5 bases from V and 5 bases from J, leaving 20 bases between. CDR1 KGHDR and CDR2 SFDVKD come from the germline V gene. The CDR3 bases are TGTGCCACCAGTGGCTCCTCGACAGGTTTGCGAACTGAAGCTTTCTTT. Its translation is CATSGSSTGLRTEAFF.

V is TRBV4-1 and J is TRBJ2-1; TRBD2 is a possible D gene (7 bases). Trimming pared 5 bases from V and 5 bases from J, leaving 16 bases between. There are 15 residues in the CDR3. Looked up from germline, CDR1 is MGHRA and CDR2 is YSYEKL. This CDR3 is CASSFTGGQNNEQFF. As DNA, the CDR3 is TGCGCCAGCAGCTTCACCGGGGGGCAAAACAATGAGCAGTTCTTC.

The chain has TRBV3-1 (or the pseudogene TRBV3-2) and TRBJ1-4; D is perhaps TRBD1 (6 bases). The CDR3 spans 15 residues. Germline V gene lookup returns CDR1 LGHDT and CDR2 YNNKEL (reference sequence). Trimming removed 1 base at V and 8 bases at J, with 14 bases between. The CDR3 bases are TGTGCCAGCAGCCAAGGTACAGGGCCCGAAGAAAAACTGTTTTTT. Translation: CASSQGTGPEEKLFF.

CDR3 loop: CASSKGGVRYGYTF. CDR3 sequence (DNA): TGTGCCAGCTCAAAAGGGGGCGTCCGCTATGGCTACACCTTC. The J gene is TRBJ1-2, the V gene TRBV18; 7 bases match TRBD1. CDR1 and CDR2 (germline): KGHSH, LQKENI. The CDR3 contains 14 residues. V lost 5 bases to trimming and J lost 4 bases; unmatched junction nucleotides: 7. Supplemented by reference TRBV18 and TRBJ1-2, the full variable domain reads NAGVMQNPRHLVRRRGQEARLRCSPMKGHSHVYWYRQLPEEGLKFMVYLQKENIIDESGMPKERFSAEFPKEGPSILRIQQVVRGDSAAYFCASSKGGVRYGYTFGSGTRLTVV.

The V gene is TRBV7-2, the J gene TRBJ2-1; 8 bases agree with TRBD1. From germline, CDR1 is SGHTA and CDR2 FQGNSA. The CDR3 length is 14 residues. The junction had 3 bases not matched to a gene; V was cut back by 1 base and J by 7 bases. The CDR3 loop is CASSLVQGANEQFF. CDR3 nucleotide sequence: TGTGCCAGCAGCTTAGTCCAGGGGGCTAATGAGCAGTTCTTC.

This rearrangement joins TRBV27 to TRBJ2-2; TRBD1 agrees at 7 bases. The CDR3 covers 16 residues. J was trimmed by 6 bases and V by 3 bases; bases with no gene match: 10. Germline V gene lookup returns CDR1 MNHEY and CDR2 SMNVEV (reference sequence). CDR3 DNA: TGTGCCAGCAGTTTCTATCCGGGACAGTCTGCCGGGGAGCTGTTTTTT. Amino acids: CASSFYPGQSAGELFF.

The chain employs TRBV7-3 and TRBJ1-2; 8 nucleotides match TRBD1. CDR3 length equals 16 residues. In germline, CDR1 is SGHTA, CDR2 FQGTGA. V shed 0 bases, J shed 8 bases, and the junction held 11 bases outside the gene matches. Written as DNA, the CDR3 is TGTGCCAGCAGCTTAACGCAGGGGGGGACAGGAGGAGGCTACACCTTC. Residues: CASSLTQGGTGGGYTF.

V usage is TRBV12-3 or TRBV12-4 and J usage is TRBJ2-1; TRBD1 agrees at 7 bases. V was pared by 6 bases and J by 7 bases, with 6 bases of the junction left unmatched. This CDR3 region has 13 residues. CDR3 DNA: TGTGCCAGCAGGGCACAGGGGCGGAATGAGCAGTTCTTC. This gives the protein CASRAQGRNEQFF.

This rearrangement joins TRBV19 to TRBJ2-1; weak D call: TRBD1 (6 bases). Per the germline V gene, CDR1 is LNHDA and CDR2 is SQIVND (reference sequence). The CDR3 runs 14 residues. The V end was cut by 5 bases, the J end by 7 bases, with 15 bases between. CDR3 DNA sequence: TGTGCCAGTAGTGCCCACAGGGAAGGGAATGAGCAGTTCTTC. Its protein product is CASSAHREGNEQFF.

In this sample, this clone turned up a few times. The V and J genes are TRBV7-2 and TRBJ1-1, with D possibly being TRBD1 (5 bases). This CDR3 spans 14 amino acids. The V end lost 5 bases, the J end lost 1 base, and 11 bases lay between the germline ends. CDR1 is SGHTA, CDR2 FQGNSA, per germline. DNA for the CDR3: TGTGCCAGCAGCCAGGTTCAGGGGAACACTGAAGCTTTCTTT. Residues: CASSQVQGNTEAFF.

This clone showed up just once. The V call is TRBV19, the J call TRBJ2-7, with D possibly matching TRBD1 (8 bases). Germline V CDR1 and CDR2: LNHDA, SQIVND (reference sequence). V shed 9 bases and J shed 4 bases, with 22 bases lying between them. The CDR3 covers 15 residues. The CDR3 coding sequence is TGTGCCAGGCCTGGGGGGGGACAGGCCTTTTACGAGCAGTACTTC. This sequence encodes CARPGGGQAFYEQYF.

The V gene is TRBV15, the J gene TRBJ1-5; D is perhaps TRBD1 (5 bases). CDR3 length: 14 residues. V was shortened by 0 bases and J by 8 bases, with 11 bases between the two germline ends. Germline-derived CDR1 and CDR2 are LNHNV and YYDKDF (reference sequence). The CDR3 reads CATSRDPGGEPQHF. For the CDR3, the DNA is TGTGCCACCAGCAGAGATCCTGGAGGGGAGCCCCAGCATTTT.

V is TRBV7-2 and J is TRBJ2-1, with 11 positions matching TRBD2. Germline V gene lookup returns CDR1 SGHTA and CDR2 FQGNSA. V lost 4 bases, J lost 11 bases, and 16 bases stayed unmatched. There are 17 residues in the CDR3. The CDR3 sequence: CASSSPWLAGGFEKQFF. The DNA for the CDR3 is TGTGCCAGCAGCTCACCTTGGCTAGCGGGAGGATTTGAGAAGCAGTTCTTC.

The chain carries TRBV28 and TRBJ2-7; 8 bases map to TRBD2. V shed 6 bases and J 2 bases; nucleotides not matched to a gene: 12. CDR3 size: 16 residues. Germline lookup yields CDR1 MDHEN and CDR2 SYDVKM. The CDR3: CASRGWGTSGTYEQYF. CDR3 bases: TGTGCCAGCAGAGGGTGGGGCACTAGCGGCACCTACGAGCAGTACTTC.

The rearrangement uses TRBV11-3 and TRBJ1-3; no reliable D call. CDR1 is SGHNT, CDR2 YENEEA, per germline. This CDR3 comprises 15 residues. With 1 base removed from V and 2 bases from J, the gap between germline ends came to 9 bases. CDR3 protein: CASSLGAGTGNTIYF. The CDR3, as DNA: TGTGCCAGCAGCTTAGGGGCCGGAACTGGAAACACCATATATTTT.

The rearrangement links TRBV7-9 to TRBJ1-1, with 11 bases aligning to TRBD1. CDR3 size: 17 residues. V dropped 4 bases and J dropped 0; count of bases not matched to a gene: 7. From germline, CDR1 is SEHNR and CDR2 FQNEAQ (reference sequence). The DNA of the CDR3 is TGTGCCAGCAGCTCAGGACAGGGGGCAAGAATGAACACTGAAGCTTTCTTT. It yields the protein CASSSGQGARMNTEAFF.

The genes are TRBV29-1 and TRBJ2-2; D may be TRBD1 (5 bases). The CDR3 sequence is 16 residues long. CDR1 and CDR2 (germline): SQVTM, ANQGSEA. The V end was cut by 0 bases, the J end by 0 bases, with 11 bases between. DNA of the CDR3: TGCAGCGTTGAAGATTGGGGCAGGTCGAACACCGGGGAGCTGTTTTTT. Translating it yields CSVEDWGRSNTGELFF.

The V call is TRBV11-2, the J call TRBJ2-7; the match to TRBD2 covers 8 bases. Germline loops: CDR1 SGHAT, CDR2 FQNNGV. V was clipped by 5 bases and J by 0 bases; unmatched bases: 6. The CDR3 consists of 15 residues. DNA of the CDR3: TGTGCCAGCAGCCCCCGCGGGGGGACCTCCTACGAGCAGTACTTC. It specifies CASSPRGGTSYEQYF.

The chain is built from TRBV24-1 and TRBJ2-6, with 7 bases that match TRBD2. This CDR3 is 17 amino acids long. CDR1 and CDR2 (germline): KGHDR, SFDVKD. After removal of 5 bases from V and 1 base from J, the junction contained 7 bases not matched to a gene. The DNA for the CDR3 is TGTGCCACCAGTGGCCTAGCGGCGGTTTCTGGGGCCAACGTCCTGACTTTC. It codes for CATSGLAAVSGANVLTF.

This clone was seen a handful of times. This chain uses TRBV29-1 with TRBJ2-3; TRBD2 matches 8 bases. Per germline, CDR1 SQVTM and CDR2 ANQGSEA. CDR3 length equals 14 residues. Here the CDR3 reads CAGGRGISADTQYF. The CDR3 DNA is TGCGCGGGGGGTCGGGGCATTTCGGCGGATACGCAGTATTTT.

The CDR3 nucleotides read TGTGCCAGTAGCGGGGTGGGGGAGACCCAGTACTTC. It specifies CASSGVGETQYF. V is TRBV19 and J is TRBJ2-5; D might be TRBD2 (5 bases). CDR3 length: 12 residues. The V and J ends lost 6 bases and 5 bases respectively, with 10 bases between them. Germline lookup yields CDR1 LNHDA and CDR2 SQIVND (reference sequence).

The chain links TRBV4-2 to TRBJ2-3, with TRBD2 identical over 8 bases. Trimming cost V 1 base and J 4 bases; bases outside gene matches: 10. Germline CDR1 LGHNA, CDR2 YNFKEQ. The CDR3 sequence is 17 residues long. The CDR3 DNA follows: TGTGCCAGCAGCCAAGCTTATAGCGGGGAAGGGCCAGATACGCAGTATTTT. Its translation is CASSQAYSGEGPDTQYF.